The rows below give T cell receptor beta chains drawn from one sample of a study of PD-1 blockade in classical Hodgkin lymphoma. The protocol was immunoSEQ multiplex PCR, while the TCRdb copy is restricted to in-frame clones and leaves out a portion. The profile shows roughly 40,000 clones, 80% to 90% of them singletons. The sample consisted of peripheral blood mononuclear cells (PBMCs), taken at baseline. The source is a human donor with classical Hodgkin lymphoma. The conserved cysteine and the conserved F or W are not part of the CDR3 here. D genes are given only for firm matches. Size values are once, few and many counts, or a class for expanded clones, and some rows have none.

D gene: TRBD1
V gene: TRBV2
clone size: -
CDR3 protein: ASSLTGGGEAF

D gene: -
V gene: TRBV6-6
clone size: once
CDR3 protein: ASSPQFSGNTIY

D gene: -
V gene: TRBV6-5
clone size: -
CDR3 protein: ASSYVGVQPQH

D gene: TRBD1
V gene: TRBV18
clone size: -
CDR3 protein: ASSPMGQNNSPLH

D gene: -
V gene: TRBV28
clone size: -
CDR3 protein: ASSRQETQY

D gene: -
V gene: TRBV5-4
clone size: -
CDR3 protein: ASSSRLGSHEQY

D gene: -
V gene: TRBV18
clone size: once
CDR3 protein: ASSPLRDHEQY

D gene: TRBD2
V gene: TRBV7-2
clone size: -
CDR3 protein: ASSLDRAGGRKQY

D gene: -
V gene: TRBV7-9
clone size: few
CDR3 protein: ASSPGREKLF

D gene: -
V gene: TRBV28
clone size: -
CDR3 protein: ASSLDDGTYEQY

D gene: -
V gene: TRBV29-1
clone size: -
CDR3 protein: SGRDTTAGEQY

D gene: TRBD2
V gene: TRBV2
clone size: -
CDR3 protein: ASSEETSGVSYNEQF

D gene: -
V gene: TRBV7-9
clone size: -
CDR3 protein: ASSSPEPGSSYNSPLH

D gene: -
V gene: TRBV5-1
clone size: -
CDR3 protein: ASSRSLGGNQETQY

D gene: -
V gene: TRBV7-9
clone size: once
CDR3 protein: ASSHSGQPNYGYT

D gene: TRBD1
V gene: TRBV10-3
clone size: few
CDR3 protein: AISESSTGGKTQY

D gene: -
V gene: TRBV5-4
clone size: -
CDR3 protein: ASSLGGRAGMTDTQY

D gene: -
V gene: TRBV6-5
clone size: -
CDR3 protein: ASSYNPVSYEQY

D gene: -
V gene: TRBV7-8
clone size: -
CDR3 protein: ASRGTLNTGELF

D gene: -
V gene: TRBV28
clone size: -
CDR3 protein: ASSWIQGVGEKLF

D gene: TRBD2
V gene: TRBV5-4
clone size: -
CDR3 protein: ASSFGLAGNEQF

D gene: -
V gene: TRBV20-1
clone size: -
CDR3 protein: SARGSYEQY

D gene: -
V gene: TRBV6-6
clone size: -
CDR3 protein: ASRDMGWGTEAF

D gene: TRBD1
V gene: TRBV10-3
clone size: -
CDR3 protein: AISENRGIGYT

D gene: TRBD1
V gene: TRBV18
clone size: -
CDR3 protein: ASSPLPGQGSSGNTIY

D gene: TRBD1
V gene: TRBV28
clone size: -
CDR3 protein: ASTDRGNQPQH

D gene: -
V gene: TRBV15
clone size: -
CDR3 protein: ATSRDLGIGNGELF

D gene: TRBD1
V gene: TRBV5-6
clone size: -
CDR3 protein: ASSRQGAYGYT

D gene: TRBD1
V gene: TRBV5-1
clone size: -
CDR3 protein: ASSLGGTGFQETQY

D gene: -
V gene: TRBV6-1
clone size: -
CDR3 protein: ASSDPLIGRFKNYGYT

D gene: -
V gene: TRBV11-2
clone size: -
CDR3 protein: ASSRGGTAGHEQY

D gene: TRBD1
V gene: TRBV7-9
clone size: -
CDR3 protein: ASSSDRGQGHEQY

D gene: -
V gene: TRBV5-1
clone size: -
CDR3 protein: ASSLGDTLGTEAF

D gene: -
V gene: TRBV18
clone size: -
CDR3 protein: ASSPMQGSVNPGELF

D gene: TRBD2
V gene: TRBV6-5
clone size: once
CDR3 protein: ASRPLAVPHNEQF

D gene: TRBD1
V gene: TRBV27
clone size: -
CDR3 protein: ASSWGGTGEQY

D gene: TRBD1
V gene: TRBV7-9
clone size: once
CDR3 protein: ASSLLRGLWQETQY

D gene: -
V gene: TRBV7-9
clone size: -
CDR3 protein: ASDDSSTDTQY

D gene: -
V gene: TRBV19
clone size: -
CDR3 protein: ASSIRSGQGSNQPQH

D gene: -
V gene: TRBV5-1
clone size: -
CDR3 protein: ASSLQGSPGNTIY

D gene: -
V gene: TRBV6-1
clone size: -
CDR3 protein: ATSGPRLQPQH

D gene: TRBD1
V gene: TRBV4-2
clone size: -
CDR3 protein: ASSQDGTGVVYGYT

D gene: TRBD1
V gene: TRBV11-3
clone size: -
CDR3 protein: ASSLDRGTEAF

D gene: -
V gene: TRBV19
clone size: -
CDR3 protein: ASTDQAPRPTNTGELF

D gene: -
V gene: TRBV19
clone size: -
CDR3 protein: ASRGNGGGYNSPLH

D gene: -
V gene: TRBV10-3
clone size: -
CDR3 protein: AISEGGSNQPQH

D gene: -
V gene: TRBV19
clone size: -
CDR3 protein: ASSTPYGGAGETQY

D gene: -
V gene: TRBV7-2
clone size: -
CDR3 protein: ASSPYRVSLYEQY

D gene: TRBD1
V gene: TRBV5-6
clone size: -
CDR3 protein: ASRSTGTGVLGSPLH

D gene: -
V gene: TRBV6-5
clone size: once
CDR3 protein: ASSYGSTHTEAF

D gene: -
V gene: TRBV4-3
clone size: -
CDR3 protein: ASSQGQGGADTQY

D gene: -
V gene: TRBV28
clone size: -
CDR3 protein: ASNGVGYEQY

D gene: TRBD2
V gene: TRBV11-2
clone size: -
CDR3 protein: ASSFSGRITGELF